This entry describes one T cell receptor beta chain. Antigen specificity is unknown. Among the patients, aged 18 to 65, hyperthyroidism was newly diagnosed and had lasted under 2 months. An approximately 9.4 ml volume of fresh peripheral blood provided the PBMCs. The CDR3 is made up of 14 amino acids. Germline lookup yields CDR1 MNHEY and CDR2 SVGEGT. Germline trimming cut 6 bases from V and 5 bases from J; bases unmatched to any gene: 6. The source of the sample is a study of T cells in Graves' hyperthyroidism and ophthalmopathy. Study findings and constraints: Blood samples included most of the expanded thyroid clonotypes exceeding 0.001. A model using 13 V-J features told ophthalmopathy apart from stable hyperthyroidism.

Regions amplified from RNA transcripts were the TCR beta CDR3 regions. Carried out on the TCR CDR3, a first-round RT-PCR used the HTBI primer set. TCRdb recomputed calls from the multiplex PCR reads with MiXCR, one row per CDR3 protein. The sample includes around 190,000 distinct CDR3 sequences, about 15% seen only once; the top ten take over 45%. The source is a woman aged 50 to 65 with Graves' hyperthyroidism. The sample was blood. The V gene is TRBV6-2 or TRBV6-3, the J gene TRBJ2-1, with TRBD1 matching 8 bases. The CDR3 DNA sequence: TGTGCCAGCAGGCCGGGACAGGTCAACAATGAGCAGTTCTTC. It codes for CASRPGQVNNEQFF.